The clone carrying this T cell receptor (beta chain) was seen a handful of times. The antigen is undetermined. Sequencing used immunoSEQ multiplex PCR; TCRdb keeps in-frame clones, though not all of them. The table lists some 120,000 clones, around 94% of them singletons. This sample stems from a study of human thymus T cells. Regarding the study as a whole: Related reports documented highly overlapping thymic repertoires among unrelated individuals. Repertoires sampled from thymus and blood appeared biased in V and J gene usage.

Resections removed during corrective heart surgery provided the thymus tissue used. Serving as donors were healthy Finnish infants, each of whom was having open corrective surgery for congenital heart defects. The clonotype comes from a boy under three years old with a congenital heart defect but otherwise immunologically healthy. The specimen sequenced was thymus tissue.

The CDR3: CASGSDGYGYTF. The CDR3 DNA is TGTGCTAGTGGTTCGGACGGTTATGGCTACACCTTC. This rearrangement joins TRBV12-5 to TRBJ1-2, with D unresolved. The CDR3 runs 12 residues. Trimming stripped 4 bases from V and 5 bases from J, with 8 bases between. CDR1 and CDR2 (germline): LGHNT, FRNRAP.